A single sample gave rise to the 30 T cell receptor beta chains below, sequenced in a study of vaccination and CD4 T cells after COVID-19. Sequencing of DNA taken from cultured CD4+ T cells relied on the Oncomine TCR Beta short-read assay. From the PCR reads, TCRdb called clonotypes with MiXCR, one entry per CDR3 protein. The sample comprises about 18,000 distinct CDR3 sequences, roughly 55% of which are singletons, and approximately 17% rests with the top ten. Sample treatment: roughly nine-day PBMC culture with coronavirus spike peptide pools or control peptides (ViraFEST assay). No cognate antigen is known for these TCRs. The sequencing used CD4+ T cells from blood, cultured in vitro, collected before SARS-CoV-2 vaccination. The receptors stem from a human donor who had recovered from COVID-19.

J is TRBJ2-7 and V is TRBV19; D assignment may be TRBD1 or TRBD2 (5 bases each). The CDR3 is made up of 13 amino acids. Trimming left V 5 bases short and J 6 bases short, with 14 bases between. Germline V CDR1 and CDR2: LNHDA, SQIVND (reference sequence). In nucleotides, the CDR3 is TGTGCCAGTAGTCGGGATAGGGGTAGCGAGCAGTACTTC. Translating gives CASSRDRGSEQYF. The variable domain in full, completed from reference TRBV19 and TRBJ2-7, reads DGGITQSPKYLFRKEGQNVTLSCEQNLNHDAMYWYRQDPGQGLRLIYYSQIVNDFQKGDIAEGYSVSREKKESFPLTVTSAQKNPTAFYLCASSRDRGSEQYFGPGTRLTVT.

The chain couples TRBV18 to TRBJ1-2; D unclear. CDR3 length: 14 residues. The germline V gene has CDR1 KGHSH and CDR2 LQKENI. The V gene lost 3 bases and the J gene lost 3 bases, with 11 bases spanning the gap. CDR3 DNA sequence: TGTGCCAGCTCACCCGGGTCTTTGGACTATGGCTACACCTTC. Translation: CASSPGSLDYGYTF.

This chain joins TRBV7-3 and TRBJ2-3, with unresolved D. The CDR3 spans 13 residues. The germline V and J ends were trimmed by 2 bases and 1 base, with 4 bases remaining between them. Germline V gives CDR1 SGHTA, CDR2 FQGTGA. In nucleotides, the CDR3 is TGTGCCAGCAGCTTAGACCGCACAGATACGCAGTATTTT. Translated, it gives CASSLDRTDTQYF.

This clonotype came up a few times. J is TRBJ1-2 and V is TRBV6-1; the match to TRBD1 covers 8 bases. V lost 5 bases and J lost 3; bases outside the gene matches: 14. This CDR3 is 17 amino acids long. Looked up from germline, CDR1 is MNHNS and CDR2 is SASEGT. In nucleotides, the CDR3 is TGTGCCAGCAGTAGGACCTTTGGACAGGGATCGCACTATGGCTACACCTTC. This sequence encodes CASSRTFGQGSHYGYTF.

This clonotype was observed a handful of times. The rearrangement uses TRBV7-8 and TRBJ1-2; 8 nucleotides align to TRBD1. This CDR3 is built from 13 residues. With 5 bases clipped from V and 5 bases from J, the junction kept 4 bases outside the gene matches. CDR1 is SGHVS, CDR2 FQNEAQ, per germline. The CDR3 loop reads CASSADRGYGYTF. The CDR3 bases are TGTGCCAGCAGCGCCGACAGGGGATATGGCTACACCTTC.

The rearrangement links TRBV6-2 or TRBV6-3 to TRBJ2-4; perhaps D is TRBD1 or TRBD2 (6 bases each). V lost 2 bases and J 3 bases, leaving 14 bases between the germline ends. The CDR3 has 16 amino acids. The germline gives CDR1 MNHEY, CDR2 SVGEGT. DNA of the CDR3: TGTGCCAGCAGTTACCCGGGGGCAGGGGTCAAAAACATTCAGTACTTC. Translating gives CASSYPGAGVKNIQYF.

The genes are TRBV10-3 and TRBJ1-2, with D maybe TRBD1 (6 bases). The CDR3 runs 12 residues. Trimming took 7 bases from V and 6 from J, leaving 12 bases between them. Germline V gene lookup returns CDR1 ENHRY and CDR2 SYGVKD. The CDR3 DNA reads TGTGCCATCAACGGACAGTTGGATGGCTACACCTTC. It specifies CAINGQLDGYTF.

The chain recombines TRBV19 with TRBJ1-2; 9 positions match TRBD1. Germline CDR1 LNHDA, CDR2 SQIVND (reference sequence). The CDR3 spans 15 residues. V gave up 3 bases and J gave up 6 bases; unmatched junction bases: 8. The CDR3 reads CASSIFGTGSNGYTF. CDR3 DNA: TGTGCCAGTAGTATTTTCGGGACAGGGAGCAATGGCTACACCTTC.

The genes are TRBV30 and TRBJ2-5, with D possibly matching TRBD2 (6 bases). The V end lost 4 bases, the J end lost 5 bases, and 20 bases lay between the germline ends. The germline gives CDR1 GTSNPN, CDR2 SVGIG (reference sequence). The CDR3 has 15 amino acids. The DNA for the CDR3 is TGTGCCTGGACCCGCTCCCTTTCTAGCGCGGAGACCCAGTACTTC. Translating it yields CAWTRSLSSAETQYF.

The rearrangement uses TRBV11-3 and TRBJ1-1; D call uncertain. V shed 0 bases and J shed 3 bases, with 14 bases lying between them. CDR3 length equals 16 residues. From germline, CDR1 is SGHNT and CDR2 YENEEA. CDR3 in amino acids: CASSLDSWEGYTEAFF. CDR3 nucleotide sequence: TGTGCCAGCAGCTTAGATTCTTGGGAGGGCTACACTGAAGCTTTCTTT.

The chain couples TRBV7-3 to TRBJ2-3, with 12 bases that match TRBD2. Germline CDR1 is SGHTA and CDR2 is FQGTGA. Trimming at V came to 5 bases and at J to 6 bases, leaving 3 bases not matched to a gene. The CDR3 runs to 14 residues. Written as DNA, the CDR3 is TGTGCCAGCAGCCTAGCGGGGGGGGGTGATACGCAGTATTTT. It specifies CASSLAGGGDTQYF. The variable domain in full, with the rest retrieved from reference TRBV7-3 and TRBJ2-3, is GAGVSQTPSNKVTEKGKYVELRCDPISGHTALYWYRQSLGQGPEFLIYFQGTGAADDSGLPNDRFFAVRPEGSVSTLKIQRTERGDSAVYLCASSLAGGGDTQYFGPGTRLTVL.

The CDR3 sequence is CASSLRTGTNYGYTF. CDR3 sequence (DNA): TGTGCCAGTAGTCTTCGGACAGGGACTAACTATGGCTACACCTTC. The chain links TRBV19 to TRBJ1-2; 8 bases fit TRBD1. The germline V gene has CDR1 LNHDA and CDR2 SQIVND (reference sequence). The CDR3 sequence is 15 residues long. Trimming cost V 5 bases and J 0 bases; bases outside gene matches: 5.

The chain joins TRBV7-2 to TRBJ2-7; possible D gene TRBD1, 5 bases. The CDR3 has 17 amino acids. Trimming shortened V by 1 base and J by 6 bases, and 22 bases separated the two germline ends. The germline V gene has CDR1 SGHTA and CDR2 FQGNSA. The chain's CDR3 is CASSLGSVRGLSSEQYF. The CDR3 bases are TGTGCCAGCAGCTTAGGGTCTGTAAGGGGCCTCTCTAGCGAGCAGTACTTC.

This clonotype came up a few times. The CDR3 nucleotides are TGTGCCAGCGCCTGGAACGAAAACACTGAAGCTTTCTTT. As protein: CASAWNENTEAFF. The V and J genes are TRBV6-1 and TRBJ1-1; D is undetermined. The CDR3 covers 13 residues. Germline loops: CDR1 MNHNS, CDR2 SASEGT. Trimming removed 8 bases at V and 2 bases at J, with 12 bases between.

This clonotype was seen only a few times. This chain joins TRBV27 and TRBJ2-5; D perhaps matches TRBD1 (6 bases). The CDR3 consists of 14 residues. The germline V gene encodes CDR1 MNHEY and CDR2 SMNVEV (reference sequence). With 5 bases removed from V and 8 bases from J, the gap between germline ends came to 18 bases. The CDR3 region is CASSTGTQASTQYF. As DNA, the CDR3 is TGTGCCAGCAGTACCGGGACACAGGCATCCACCCAGTACTTC.

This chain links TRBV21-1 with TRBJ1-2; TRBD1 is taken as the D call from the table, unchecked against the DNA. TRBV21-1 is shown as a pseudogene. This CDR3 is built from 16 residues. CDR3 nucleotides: TGTGCCAGCAGCAAAGACTCCTGGGGACAGGCCTATGGCTACACCTTC. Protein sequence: CASSKDSWGQAYGYTF.

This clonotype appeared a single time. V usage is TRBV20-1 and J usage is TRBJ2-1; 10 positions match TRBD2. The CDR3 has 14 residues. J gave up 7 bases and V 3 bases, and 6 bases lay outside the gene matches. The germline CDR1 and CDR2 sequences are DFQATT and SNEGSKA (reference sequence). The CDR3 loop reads CSARRLAGVNEQFF. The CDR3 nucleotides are TGCAGTGCTAGGCGTCTAGCGGGGGTTAATGAGCAGTTCTTC.

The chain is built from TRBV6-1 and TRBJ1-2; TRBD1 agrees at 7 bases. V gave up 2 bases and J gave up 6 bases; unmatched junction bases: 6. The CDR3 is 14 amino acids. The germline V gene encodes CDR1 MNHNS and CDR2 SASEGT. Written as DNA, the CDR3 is TGTGCCAGCAGTGAAACGGGACAGCTTCATGGCTACACCTTC. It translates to CASSETGQLHGYTF.

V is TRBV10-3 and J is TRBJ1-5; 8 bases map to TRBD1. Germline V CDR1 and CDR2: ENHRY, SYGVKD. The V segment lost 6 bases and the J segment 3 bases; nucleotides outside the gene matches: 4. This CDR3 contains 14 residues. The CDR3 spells CAISPGQVNQPQHF. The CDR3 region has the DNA TGTGCCATCAGCCCGGGACAGGTCAATCAGCCCCAGCATTTT.

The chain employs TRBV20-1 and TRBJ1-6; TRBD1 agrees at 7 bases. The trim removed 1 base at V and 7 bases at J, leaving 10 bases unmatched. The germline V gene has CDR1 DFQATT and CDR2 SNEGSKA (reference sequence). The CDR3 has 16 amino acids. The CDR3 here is CSARGWTGTINSPLHF. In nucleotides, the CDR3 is TGCAGTGCTAGAGGGTGGACAGGCACAATCAATTCACCCCTCCACTTT.

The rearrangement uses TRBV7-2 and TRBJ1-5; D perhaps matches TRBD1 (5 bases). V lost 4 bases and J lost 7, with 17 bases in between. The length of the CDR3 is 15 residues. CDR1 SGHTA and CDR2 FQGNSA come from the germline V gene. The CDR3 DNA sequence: TGTGCCAGCAGCTCCCATTCGCAGGGAGTGCAGCCCCAGCATTTT. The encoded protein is CASSSHSQGVQPQHF.

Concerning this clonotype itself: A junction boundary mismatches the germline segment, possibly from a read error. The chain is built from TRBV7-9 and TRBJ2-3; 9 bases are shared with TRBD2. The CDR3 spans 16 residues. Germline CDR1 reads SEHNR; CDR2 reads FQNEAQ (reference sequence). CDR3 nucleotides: TGTGCCAGCAGCCCCCCCGGAGCGGGGGGCACCGATACGCAGTATTTT. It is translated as CASSPPGAGGTDTQYF.

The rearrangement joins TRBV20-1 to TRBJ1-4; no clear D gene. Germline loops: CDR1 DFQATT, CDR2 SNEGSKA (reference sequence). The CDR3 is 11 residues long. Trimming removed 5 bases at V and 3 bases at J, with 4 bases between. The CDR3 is CSAEANEKLFF. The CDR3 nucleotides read TGCAGTGCTGAGGCTAATGAAAAACTGTTTTTT.

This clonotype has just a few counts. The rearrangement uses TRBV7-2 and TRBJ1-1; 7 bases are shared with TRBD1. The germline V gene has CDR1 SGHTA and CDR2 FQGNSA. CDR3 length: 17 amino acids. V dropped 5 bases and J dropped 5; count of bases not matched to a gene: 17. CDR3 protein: CASSIADTGTVRTEAFF. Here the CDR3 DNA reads TGTGCCAGCAGCATCGCCGATACCGGGACAGTGAGAACTGAAGCTTTCTTT.

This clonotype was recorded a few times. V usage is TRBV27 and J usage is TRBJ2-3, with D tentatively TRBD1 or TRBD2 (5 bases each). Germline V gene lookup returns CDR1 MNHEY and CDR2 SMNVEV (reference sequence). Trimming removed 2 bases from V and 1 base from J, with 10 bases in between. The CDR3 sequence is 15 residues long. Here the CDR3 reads CASSLIGARTDTQYF. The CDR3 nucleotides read TGTGCCAGCAGTTTAATCGGGGCACGCACAGATACGCAGTATTTT.

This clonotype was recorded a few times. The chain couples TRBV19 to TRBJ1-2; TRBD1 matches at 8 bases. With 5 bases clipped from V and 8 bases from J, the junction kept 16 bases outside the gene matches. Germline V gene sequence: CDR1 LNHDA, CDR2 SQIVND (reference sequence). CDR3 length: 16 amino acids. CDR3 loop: CASSPGGTGVIGGYTF. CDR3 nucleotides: TGTGCCAGTAGTCCCGGGGGGACAGGAGTCATCGGGGGCTACACCTTC.

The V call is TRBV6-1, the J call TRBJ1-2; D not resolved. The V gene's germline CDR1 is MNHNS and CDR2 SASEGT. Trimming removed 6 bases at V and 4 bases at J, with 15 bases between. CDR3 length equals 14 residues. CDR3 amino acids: CASSPMGTLYGYTF. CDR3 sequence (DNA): TGTGCCAGCAGCCCCATGGGCACCCTCTATGGCTACACCTTC.

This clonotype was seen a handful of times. The CDR3 sequence is CASSVVGQGRQETQYF. Written as DNA, the CDR3 is TGTGCCAGCAGTGTCGTAGGACAGGGGCGACAAGAGACCCAGTACTTC. The chain is built from TRBV6-1 and TRBJ2-5, with TRBD1 matching over 9 bases. CDR1 is MNHNS and CDR2 is SASEGT in the germline V gene. V lost 4 bases to trimming and J lost 2 bases; unmatched junction nucleotides: 8. This CDR3 region has 16 residues.

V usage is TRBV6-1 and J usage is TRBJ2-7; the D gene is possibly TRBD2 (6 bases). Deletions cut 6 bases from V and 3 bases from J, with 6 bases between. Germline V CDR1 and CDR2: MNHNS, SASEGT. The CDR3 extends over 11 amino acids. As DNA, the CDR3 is TGTGCCAGCAGGGAGGGCTACGAGCAGTACTTC. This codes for CASREGYEQYF.

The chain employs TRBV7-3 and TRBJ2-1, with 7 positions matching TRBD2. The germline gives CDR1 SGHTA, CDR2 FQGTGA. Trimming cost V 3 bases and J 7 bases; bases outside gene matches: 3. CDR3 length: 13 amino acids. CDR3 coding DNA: TGTGCCAGCAGCTTTGCGGGAGCTAATGAGCAGTTCTTC. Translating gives CASSFAGANEQFF.